Sequencing of this T cell receptor (beta chain) was carried out in a study of human T cells and chemical hapten exposure. Study findings and constraints: Unchanged with DPC sensitization were TCRs above 1 in 1000 frequency.

How the authors handled the data: Sequenced samples showed a median of 95,638 TCRs each, with counts running from 23,224 to 690,600. MiXCR was run by TCRdb on the RACE reads, yielding one entry per CDR3 protein. These V and J calls derive from TCRdb rather than the authors' analysis. The table shows 79,000 or so distinct CDR3 sequences, with about 9.3% occurring only once. A word on this clonotype: Its antigen is currently unknown.

The CDR3 runs to 14 residues. Looked up from germline, CDR1 is GTSNPN and CDR2 is SVGIG (reference sequence). Trimming took 1 base from V and 4 from J, leaving 10 bases between them. Documented time point: patch test 1, 2 weeks after DPC sensitization. Documented treatment: therapeutic diphenylcyclopropenone sensitization with weekly scalp DPC. The rearrangement joins TRBV30 to TRBJ2-2; D is unresolved. Sample: whole blood, taken in connection with sensitization to the hapten diphenylcyclopropenone (DPC). The sequence came from a woman aged 50 to 65 with alopecia areata. Some clones in this sample may be carry-over from other donors' samples. The CDR3 sequence: CAWSEHLSTGELFF. The CDR3 coding sequence is TGTGCCTGGAGTGAACACCTGAGCACCGGGGAGCTGTTTTTT.